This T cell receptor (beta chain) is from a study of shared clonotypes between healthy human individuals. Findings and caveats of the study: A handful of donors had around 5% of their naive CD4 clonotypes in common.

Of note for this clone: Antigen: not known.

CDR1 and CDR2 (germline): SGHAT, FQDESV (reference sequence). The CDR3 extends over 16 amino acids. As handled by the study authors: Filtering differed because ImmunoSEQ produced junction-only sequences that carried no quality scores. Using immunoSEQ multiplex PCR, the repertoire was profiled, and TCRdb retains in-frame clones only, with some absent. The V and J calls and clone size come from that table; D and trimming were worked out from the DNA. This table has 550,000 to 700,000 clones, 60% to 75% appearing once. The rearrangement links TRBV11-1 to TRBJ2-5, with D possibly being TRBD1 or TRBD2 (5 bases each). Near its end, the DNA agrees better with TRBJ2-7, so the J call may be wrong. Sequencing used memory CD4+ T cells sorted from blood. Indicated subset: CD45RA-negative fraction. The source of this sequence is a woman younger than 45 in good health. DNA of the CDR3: TGTGCCAGCAGCTTAGCGCCCGGGGCAGTCTCCTACGAGCAGTACTTC. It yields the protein CASSLAPGAVSYEQYF.